These 6 T cell receptor beta chains came from one sample sequenced in a study of T cell changes during pregnancy in multiple sclerosis (dated by TCRdb to about 2019). Library generation was performed with the immunoSEQ multiplex PCR assay. Sourced from immuneACCESS, this table was stored by TCRdb with only in-frame sequences that have V and J called. A share of the clones is absent; for the studies checked, an unresolved V gene accounts for under half, and the remainder has no known explanation. The sample table shows around 44,000 clones, and around 89% are seen once. Under 1.5% of the sample is held by the ten biggest clonotypes. Source: CD4+ T cells from peripheral blood mononuclear cells, taken in the second trimester of pregnancy. The receptor set was obtained from a female donor with multiple sclerosis, enrolled in a pregnancy study.

This clone was picked up one time. The chain recombines TRBV20-1 with TRBJ2-5; TRBD2 might be the D (7 bases). V was pared by 7 bases and J by 9 bases, with 9 bases between. The CDR3 has 9 amino acids. Looked up from germline, CDR1 is DFQATT and CDR2 is SNEGSKA (reference sequence). The DNA for the CDR3 is TGCAGTGTAGGGGGGGCCCAGTACTTC. Amino acids: CSVGGAQYF.

The chain recombines TRBV6-4 with TRBJ2-1; 9 bases are a match to TRBD1. Per the germline V gene, CDR1 is MRHNA and CDR2 is SNTAGT. Trimming at V came to 5 bases and at J to 4 bases, leaving 3 bases not matched to a gene. The CDR3 loop spans 14 amino acids. In DNA form, the CDR3 reads TGTGCCAGCAGTCCGGGACAGGGTTACAATGAGCAGTTCTTC. It codes for CASSPGQGYNEQFF.

The genes are TRBV7-6 and TRBJ1-4, with 12 positions matching TRBD1. CDR1 is SGHVS and CDR2 is FNYEAQ in the germline V gene. Unmatched junction bases numbered 6, after V lost 2 bases and J lost 11 bases. CDR3 length equals 15 residues. CDR3 nucleotide sequence: TGTGCCAGCAGCTTAAATACGGGACAGGGGGCGAAACTGTTTTTT. It specifies CASSLNTGQGAKLFF.

The CDR3 here is CASSTSRLGSYEQYF. For the CDR3, the DNA is TGTGCCAGCAGCACCAGCAGACTGGGTTCCTACGAGCAGTACTTC. The V and J genes are TRBV7-8 and TRBJ2-7; no reliable D call. The CDR3 spans 15 residues. Germline CDR1 and CDR2: SGHVS and FQNEAQ. Trimming left V 5 bases short and J 1 base short, with 15 bases between.

The chain employs TRBV2 and TRBJ2-2, with 7 positions matching TRBD2. The junction had 11 bases not matched to a gene; V was cut back by 4 bases and J by 6 bases. CDR1 and CDR2 (germline): SNHLY, FYNNEI. There are 16 residues in the CDR3. The CDR3 region has the DNA TGTGCCAGCAGTGGTCTAGCGGACTATTCGGCCGGGGAGCTGTTTTTT. Translation: CASSGLADYSAGELFF.

The gene calls are TRBV16 and TRBJ2-3; D may be TRBD2 (6 bases). Germline V gives CDR1 KGHSY, CDR2 FQNENV. V was shortened by 2 bases and J by 0 bases, with 9 bases between the two germline ends. The CDR3 extends over 15 amino acids. In DNA, the CDR3 is TGTGCCAGCAGCCAACTAAGCGGGAGCACAGATACGCAGTATTTT. As protein: CASSQLSGSTDTQYF.